This T cell receptor beta chain was retrieved from a study of cytomegalovirus exposure and HLA in healthy donors. The PCR employed 60 Vbeta primers together with 13 Jbeta primers. Produced via immunoSEQ multiplex PCR; TCRdb's table is partial and in-frame only. The repertoire includes about 120,000 clones, around 79% of them detected once, and 3% to 4% sits in the top ten. Germline V gene data show CDR1 as SGHDT and CDR2 as YYEEEE. V was shortened by 3 bases and J by 8 bases, with 12 bases between the two germline ends. The CDR3 is 13 amino acids. Sequenced input: PBMCs. This chain joins TRBV5-6 and TRBJ2-1, with a weak D call TRBD2 (6 bases). The receptor was isolated from a woman younger than 45 in good health and CMV-seropositive. For the CDR3, the DNA is TGTGCCAGCAGCTATCAGCGGGCACATGAGCAGTTCTTC. Protein: CASSYQRAHEQFF. Complete variable domain (other parts from reference TRBV5-6 and TRBJ2-1): DAGVTQSPTHLIKTRGQQVTLRCSPKSGHDTVSWYQQALGQGPQFIFQYYEEEERQRGNFPDRFSGHQFPNYSSELNVNALLLGDSALYLCASSYQRAHEQFFGPGTRLTVL.